The text below deals with one TCR beta chain. Its antigen is currently unknown. Sorting yielded triplicates of 300,000 cells for each CD8+ T cell subset. The TRB cDNA libraries were prepared by 5' RACE with UMI labels. From the 5' RACE reads, TCRdb lists one entry per CDR3 protein and no DNA. The table for this sample gives 120,000 to 150,000 distinct CDR3 sequences. This specimen belongs to a study of CXCR3-negative and CXCR3-positive naive CD8 T cells. Study-wide results and limits: Naive CXCR3-positive and CXCR3-negative cells shared similar TRBV-TRBJ usage, unlike memory cells. Against CXCR3-negative naive cells, CXCR3-positive naive cells showed more hydrophobic TRB CDR3s.

The CDR3 sequence is 13 residues long. In germline, CDR1 is SGHTA, CDR2 FQGTGA. This TCR derives from a human donor in good health. Some clones in this sample may be carry-over from other donors' samples. The material sequenced was naive CXCR3+ CD8+ T cells from blood. Subset: CD45RO-CCR7+CD27+CD95- naive CD8+ T cells expressing CXCR3 (TNR3+). This chain links TRBV7-3 with TRBJ1-2; TCRdb's assignment of TRBD1 cannot be checked, as there is no DNA. CDR3 amino acids: CASSSGQGVGYTF.